This is a list of T cell receptor beta chains from one sample in a study of metastatic and nonmetastatic thyroid tumors. MiXCR was used by TCRdb to re-call the PCR reads. Of roughly 48,000 clones in the sample, under 20% were seen once. Sample: blood. The receptors originated from a female donor with papillary thyroid cancer or a benign thyroid nodule (not recorded which). Some clones in this sample may be carry-over from other donors' samples. CDR3s include the opening cysteine and the closing phenylalanine or tryptophan. The order of the fields is V gene, J gene, clone size, D gene, CDR3 DNA, CDR3 protein. A D gene is named only where the DNA matches it firmly. Not every row has a clone size; where given, it reads once, few, many or a size class.

>TRBV28|TRBJ2-1|few|NA
TGTGCCAGCTTCTCAGGCTACGATGAGCAGTTCTTC
CASFSGYDEQFF
>TRBV19|TRBJ1-3|many|NA
TGTGCCAGTAGTACGGCCATCTCTGGAAACACCATATATTTT
CASSTAISGNTIYF
>TRBV2|TRBJ2-1|many|TRBD2
TGTGCCAGCAGTCAAGCGGGAGTTTATGACAATGAGCAGTTCTTC
CASSQAGVYDNEQFF
>TRBV28|TRBJ2-7|few|NA
TGTGCCAGCAGCGCGACCGACCCCTACGAGCAGTACTTC
CASSATDPYEQYF
>TRBV20-1|TRBJ1-5|many|TRBD1
TGCAGTGCGCGACAGGGCGGGAATCAGCCCCAGCATTTT
CSARQGGNQPQHF
>TRBV30|TRBJ1-2|NA|NA
TGTGCCTGGAGTGTCCCCGGGACGGGGGGTACTGGATATGGCTACACCTTC
CAWSVPGTGGTGYGYTF
>TRBV2|TRBJ1-4|many|NA
TGTGCCAGCAGTTCTAAGTCGGGACAAATTGAAAAACTGTTTTTT
CASSSKSGQIEKLFF
>TRBV6-5|TRBJ2-1|few|NA
TGTGCCAGCAGTTGGCTAAATCCCAATGATCAGTTCTTC
CASSWLNPNDQFF
>TRBV2|TRBJ2-7|medium-sized|NA
TGTGCCAGCAGTGAGGGAGTGTTTGCCTACGAGCAGTACTTC
CASSEGVFAYEQYF
>TRBV28|TRBJ1-5|many|NA
TGTGCCAGCAGGGCGGGTAGGCAGCCCCAGCATTTT
CASRAGRQPQHF
>TRBV30|TRBJ1-4|many|NA
TGTGCCTCAGAAGGGGGTGAAAAACTGTTTTTT
CASEGGEKLFF
>TRBV12-3/TRBV12-4|TRBJ2-7|NA|NA
TGTGCCAGCAGCTGCCGGGACCGCTTCAGCTCCTACGAGCAGTACTTC
CASSCRDRFSSYEQYF
>TRBV6-2/TRBV6-3|TRBJ1-2|few|TRBD1
TGTGCCAGCAGCTTTCCACCGGGACAGGGATATGGCTACACCTTC
CASSFPPGQGYGYTF
>TRBV19|TRBJ1-1|few|NA
TGTGCCATTAGTATCCTTGTGGATACTGAAGCTTTCTTT
CAISILVDTEAFF